Following are 7 T cell receptor beta chains from one sample sequenced in a study of response to subunit inactivated influenza vaccine listed by TCRdb under 2018. Libraries were built with RT-PCR. The run used an Illumina HiSeq 2500. Using fastp trimming at Q25 and MiXCR clonotype assembly, TCRdb reanalyzed the public sequencing data and kept in-frame beta chains. CDR3 protein duplicates are merged, each entry listing the most common genes and DNA. This sample lists under 950,000 distinct CDR3 sequences; about 20% were detected once. Of the sample, roughly 10% falls within the top ten clones. Sequencing used PBMCs from blood, obtained 4 to 6 days after vaccination. Receptors were obtained from a man in his fifties or sixties who received an inactivated influenza vaccine. Donor details come from another sample of the same person, matched by shared clones.

The V call is TRBV7-9, the J call TRBJ2-1; possibly TRBD2 for D (6 bases). Germline CDR1 reads SEHNR; CDR2 reads FQNEAQ (reference sequence). CDR3 length: 15 residues. V was clipped by 5 bases and J by 5 bases, with 16 bases between them. CDR3 in amino acids: CASSKIGGSDNEQFF. The CDR3 region has the DNA TGTGCCAGCAGCAAAATCGGGGGTTCGGACAATGAGCAGTTCTTC.

The sample holds one count of this clonotype. This may be a read error: a much more frequent sequence differs by one nucleotide. The V call is TRBV15, the J call TRBJ2-7, with TRBD1 matching 10 bases. Per the germline V gene, CDR1 is LNHNV and CDR2 is YYDKDF (reference sequence). CDR3 length: 13 amino acids. J was trimmed by 2 bases and V by 8 bases; bases with no gene match: 3. The CDR3 DNA reads as TGTGCCACCGGGACAGGGGTCACCTACGAGCAGTACTTC. Translated: CATGTGVTYEQYF.

This clonotype was recorded a few times. The rearrangement joins TRBV30 to TRBJ1-2; D possibly corresponds to TRBD1 (5 bases). The CDR3 is made up of 12 amino acids. The germline V gene encodes CDR1 GTSNPN and CDR2 SVGIG (reference sequence). V was clipped by 7 bases and J by 1 base, with 10 bases between them. For the CDR3, the DNA is TGTGCCTTCCGGGACGGTAACTATGGCTACACCTTC. It codes for CAFRDGNYGYTF.

This rearrangement joins TRBV20-1 to TRBJ2-3; no firm D call. Trimming took 7 bases from V and 2 from J, leaving 10 bases between them. Germline assignment: CDR1 DFQATT and CDR2 SNEGSKA (reference sequence). The CDR3 is made up of 12 amino acids. The CDR3 DNA sequence: TGCAGTGTTGACACAACCACAGATACGCAGTATTTT. This gives the protein CSVDTTTDTQYF.

This rearrangement joins TRBV9 to TRBJ2-3; maybe TRBD2 (5 bases). The V gene lost 0 bases and the J gene lost 1 base, with 15 bases spanning the gap. Germline CDR1 SGDLS, CDR2 YYNGEE. This CDR3 is 17 amino acids long. The DNA of the CDR3 is TGTGCCAGCAGCGTAGTAGGGTGGGGTAGCGGCACAGATACGCAGTATTTT. Protein: CASSVVGWGSGTDTQYF. Full variable domain (outside the CDR3, taken from reference TRBV9 and TRBJ2-3): DSGVTQTPKHLITATGQRVTLRCSPRSGDLSVYWYQQSLDQGLQFLIQYYNGEERAKGNILERFSAQQFPDLHSELNLSSLELGDSALYFCASSVVGWGSGTDTQYFGPGTRLTVL.

The chain links TRBV7-9 to TRBJ2-7; no definite D call. Per the germline V gene, CDR1 is SEHNR and CDR2 is FQNEAQ (reference sequence). V gave up 8 bases and J gave up 6 bases, with 20 bases separating them. The CDR3 sequence is 14 residues long. This CDR3 is CASPSNGKGIEQYF. In nucleotides, the CDR3 is TGTGCCAGCCCCTCCAATGGGAAGGGCATCGAGCAGTACTTC.

This clonotype was found a few times. The chain uses TRBV10-3 and TRBJ1-4; no definite D call. The V gene's germline CDR1 is ENHRY and CDR2 SYGVKD. V lost 6 bases to trimming and J lost 4 bases, with 6 bases between them. The CDR3 extends over 12 amino acids. The CDR3 DNA is TGTGCCATCAGCCAGAATAATGAAAAACTGTTTTTT. Its translation: CAISQNNEKLFF.